The present T cell receptor beta chain was sequenced within a study of blood T cell repertoires in COVID-19. The ends were cut back, 8 bases at V and 1 base at J, with 15 bases in the middle. Per the germline V gene, CDR1 is WNHNN and CDR2 is SYGVQD (reference sequence). This CDR3 comprises 15 residues. Produced via immunoSEQ multiplex PCR; TCRdb's table is partial and in-frame only. The sample shows 200,000 to 250,000 clones, 70% to 85% of them seen only once. The chain joins TRBV10-1 to TRBJ1-5; D perhaps matches TRBD1 (6 bases). Sequencing was performed on peripheral blood. The sequence was collected from a human donor in a cohort sampled during active COVID-19. This CDR3 is CASRTAPLSNQPQHF. For the CDR3, the DNA is TGCGCCAGCCGGACAGCCCCACTCAGCAATCAGCCCCAGCATTTT.